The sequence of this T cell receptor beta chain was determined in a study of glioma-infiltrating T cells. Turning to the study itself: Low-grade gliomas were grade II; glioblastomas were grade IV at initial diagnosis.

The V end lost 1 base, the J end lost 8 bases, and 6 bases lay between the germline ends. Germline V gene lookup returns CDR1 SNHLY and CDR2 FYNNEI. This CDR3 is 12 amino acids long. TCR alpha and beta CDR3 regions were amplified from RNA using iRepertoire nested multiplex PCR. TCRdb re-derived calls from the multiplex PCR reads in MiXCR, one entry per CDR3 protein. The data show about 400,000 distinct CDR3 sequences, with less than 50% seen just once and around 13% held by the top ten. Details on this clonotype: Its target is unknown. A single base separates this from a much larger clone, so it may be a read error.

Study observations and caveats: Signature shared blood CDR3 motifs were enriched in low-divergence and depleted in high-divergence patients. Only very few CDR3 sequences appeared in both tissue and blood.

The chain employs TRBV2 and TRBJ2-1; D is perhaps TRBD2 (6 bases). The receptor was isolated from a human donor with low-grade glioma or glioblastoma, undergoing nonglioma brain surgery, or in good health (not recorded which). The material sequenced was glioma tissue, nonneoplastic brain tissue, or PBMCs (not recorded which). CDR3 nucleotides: TGTGCCAGCAGTGAAGGGGGGGATGAGCAGTTCTTC. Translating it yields CASSEGGDEQFF.